At least ten counts were recorded for the clone carrying this T cell receptor beta chain. These data come from a study of blood T cells in healthy people across ages. The germline CDR1 and CDR2 sequences are LNHNV and YYDKDF (reference sequence). With 0 bases removed from V and 4 bases from J, the gap between germline ends came to 9 bases. There are 14 residues in the CDR3. A second about 7 to 12 cycle PCR used barcoded and J-beta primers. TCRdb reprocessed the 5' RACE reads via MiXCR and lists one record per CDR3 protein. The sample records fewer than 900,000 distinct CDR3 sequences, roughly 43% being singletons.

Sequencing was performed on blood. The source is a woman aged 55-69 years in good health. This chain connects TRBV15 to TRBJ2-5; D is uncertain. The CDR3 reads CATSRDKGAETQYF. The CDR3 nucleotides are TGTGCCACCAGCAGAGATAAAGGAGCAGAGACCCAGTACTTC. The full variable domain, rest sourced from reference TRBV15 and TRBJ2-5, is DAMVIQNPRYQVTQFGKPVTLSCSQTLNHNVMYWYQQKSSQAPKLLFHYYDKDFNNEADTPDNFQSRRPNTSFCFLDIRSPGLGDTAMYLCATSRDKGAETQYFGPGTRLLVL.